The 10 T cell receptor beta chains reported below all come from one sample, sequenced in a study of CD8+ T cells in alopecia areata. The treatment denotes: oral pan-JAK inhibitor, 5-10 mg twice daily. Investigators isolated RNA and reverse transcribed it into cDNA to act as the sequencing template. The method was immunoSEQ multiplex PCR; TCRdb's version includes in-frame clones alone and lacks a portion of them. This sample yields about 210,000 clones, of which less than 65% are seen a single time; 4% to 5% belongs to the top ten. Specimen: CD4+ T cells sorted from blood, collected at week 4, from a patient treated with tofacitinib. These receptors were collected from a human donor with alopecia areata.

V is TRBV2 and J is TRBJ2-7; TRBD1 matches 7 bases. J lost 2 bases, V lost 3 bases, and 7 bases had no gene match. CDR3 length: 15 amino acids. The germline V gene encodes CDR1 SNHLY and CDR2 FYNNEI. The CDR3 is CASSDVTGAPYEQYF. The CDR3 DNA is TGTGCCAGCAGTGACGTAACAGGGGCTCCCTACGAGCAGTACTTC.

The chain carries TRBV15 and TRBJ1-2; no reliable D call. Germline lookup yields CDR1 LNHNV and CDR2 YYDKDF (reference sequence). The CDR3 covers 14 residues. Trimming took 4 bases from V and 5 from J, leaving 14 bases between them. The DNA for the CDR3 is TGTGCCACCAGCATCAGCTACCGGGGTTATGGCTACACCTTC. Residues: CATSISYRGYGYTF.

A word on this clone: Mismatch with germline at one junction end may stem from a read error. This specimen includes other DNA sequences encoding the same CDR3. The V and J genes are TRBV30 and TRBJ2-5, with D tentatively TRBD1 or TRBD2 (5 bases each). Germline loops: CDR1 GTSNPN, CDR2 SVGIG (reference sequence). The CDR3 runs 15 residues. The CDR3 sequence: CAWRPPGLPKETQYF. In DNA, the CDR3 is TGTGCCTGGCGACCCCCGGGGCTTCCTAAAGAGACCCAATACTTC.

The rearrangement uses TRBV25-1 and TRBJ1-6, with 9 positions matching TRBD1. Germline V gene lookup returns CDR1 MGHDK and CDR2 SYGVNS. Losses at the gene ends were 7 bases for V and 10 bases for J; bases not matched to a gene: 8. The CDR3 totals 14 residues. The CDR3 spells CASTWGDRDSPLHF. The CDR3 nucleotides are TGTGCCAGCACCTGGGGGGACAGGGACTCACCCCTCCACTTT.

This clone has just one count. The gene calls are TRBV27 and TRBJ2-3; 16 bases line up with TRBD2. The CDR3 extends over 16 amino acids. Trimming removed 6 bases from V and 6 bases from J; junction bases left unmatched: 6. The germline V gene has CDR1 MNHEY and CDR2 SMNVEV (reference sequence). CDR3 sequence (DNA): TGTGCCAGCAGAGGGACTAGCGGGGGGGCAACTGATACGCAGTATTTT. Its protein is CASRGTSGGATDTQYF.

This chain links TRBV6-5 with TRBJ2-7; D is undetermined. The CDR3 length is 14 residues. The V end lost 6 bases, the J end lost 3 bases, and 15 bases lay between the germline ends. The germline gives CDR1 MNHEY, CDR2 SVGAGI. The CDR3: CASRSQVGYYEQYF. CDR3 DNA: TGTGCCAGCAGGTCACAAGTGGGATACTACGAGCAGTACTTC.

This clone was observed a handful of times. Relative to the germline gene, one junction end is altered; a read error may explain this. The sample carries other DNA sequences with the same CDR3. The V call is TRBV4-1, the J call TRBJ2-7; a possible D gene is TRBD2 (6 bases). This CDR3 contains 13 residues. Germline V lookup: CDR1 MGHRA, CDR2 YSYEKL. CDR3 sequence (DNA): TGTGCCAGCAGCGAACCGGGACTCCAAGCACAGTACTTC. Residues: CASSEPGLQAQYF.

The chain carries TRBV6-5 and TRBJ1-6; D may be TRBD1 (6 bases). The V end was cut by 0 bases, the J end by 3 bases, with 9 bases between. CDR3 length equals 16 residues. Germline assignment: CDR1 MNHEY and CDR2 SVGAGI. CDR3 sequence: CASSYSSTGYNSPLHF. In nucleotides, the CDR3 is TGTGCCAGCAGTTACTCTTCGACAGGCTATAATTCACCCCTCCACTTT.

The chain is built from TRBV6-6 and TRBJ1-5, with D possibly being TRBD1 (6 bases). V was cut by 0 bases and J by 1 base, with 10 bases left in between. In germline, CDR1 is MNHNY, CDR2 SVGAGI (reference sequence). This CDR3 has 16 residues. CDR3 in DNA: TGTGCCAGCAGTTACTCGGGGCAGGGGAGCAATCAGCCCCAGCATTTT. As protein: CASSYSGQGSNQPQHF.

CDR3 residues: CASSESQALEQYF. The CDR3 DNA is TGTGCCAGCAGTGAATCCCAGGCACTAGAGCAGTACTTC. V usage is TRBV2 and J usage is TRBJ2-7; no reliable D call. Germline V gene lookup returns CDR1 SNHLY and CDR2 FYNNEI. V was shortened by 2 bases and J by 7 bases, with 12 bases between the two germline ends. The CDR3 spans 13 residues.